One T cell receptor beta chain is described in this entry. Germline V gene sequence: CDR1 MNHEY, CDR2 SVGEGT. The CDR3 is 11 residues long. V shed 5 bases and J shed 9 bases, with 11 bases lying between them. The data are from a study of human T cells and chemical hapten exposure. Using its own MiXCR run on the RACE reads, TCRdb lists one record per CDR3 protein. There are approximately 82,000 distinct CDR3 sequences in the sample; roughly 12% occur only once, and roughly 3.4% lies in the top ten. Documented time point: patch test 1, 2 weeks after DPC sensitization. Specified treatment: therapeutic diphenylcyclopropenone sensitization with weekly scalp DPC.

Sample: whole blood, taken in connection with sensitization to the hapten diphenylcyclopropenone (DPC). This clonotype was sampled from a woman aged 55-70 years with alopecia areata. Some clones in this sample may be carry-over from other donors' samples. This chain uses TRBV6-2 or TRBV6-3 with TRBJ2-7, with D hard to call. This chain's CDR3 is CASSPPMGQYF. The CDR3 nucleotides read TGTGCCAGCAGTCCACCTATGGGGCAGTACTTC.